The 18 T cell receptor beta chains listed next were all sequenced from one sample in a study of cytomegalovirus exposure and HLA in healthy donors. It was with 60 Vbeta and 13 Jbeta primers that the PCR ran. Sequencing was performed with immunoSEQ multiplex PCR; in TCRdb, only in-frame clones are kept and a portion is missing. The sample includes 200,000 to 250,000 clones, approximately 80% seen only once; the top ten take about 7.3%. Material for sequencing was PBMCs. The receptor set was obtained from a woman aged 55-69 years in good health and CMV-seropositive.

V gene TRBV2 combines with J gene TRBJ2-5; 8 bases map to TRBD2. TRBJ2-7 matches the DNA end more closely, so the J call is doubtful. The germline V gene has CDR1 SNHLY and CDR2 FYNNEI. CDR3 size: 15 residues. The CDR3 loop is CASRGRTSQTYEQYF. CDR3 nucleotide sequence: TGTGCCAGCAGGGGCCGGACTAGCCAAACCTACGAGCAGTACTTC.

V is TRBV7-9 and J is TRBJ2-3; 11 nucleotides match TRBD2. CDR1 is SEHNR, CDR2 FQNEAQ, per germline (reference sequence). Trimming at V came to 11 bases and at J to 8 bases, leaving 6 bases not matched to a gene. The CDR3 is made up of 12 amino acids. CDR3 in amino acids: CAGSGRARTQYF. CDR3 DNA sequence: TGTGCCGGTAGCGGGAGGGCCCGTACGCAGTATTTT. The variable domain in full, with the rest retrieved from reference TRBV7-9 and TRBJ2-3, is DTGVSQNPRHKITKRGQNVTFRCDPISEHNRLYWYRQTLGQGPEFLTYFQNEAQLEKSRLLSDRFSAERPKGSFSTLEIQRTEQGDSAMYLCAGSGRARTQYFGPGTRLTVL.

To note about this clone: Other nucleotide sequences in the sample specify the same CDR3. V is TRBV6-1 and J is TRBJ2-2; D call uncertain. This CDR3 is built from 14 residues. The ends were cut back, 6 bases at V and 1 base at J, with 9 bases in the middle. CDR1 and CDR2 (germline): MNHNS, SASEGT. CDR3 sequence (DNA): TGTGCCAGCAGCGAAACGGGGAACACCGGGGAGCTGTTTTTT. Its translation: CASSETGNTGELFF.

In the case of this clone: At the DNA level, this CDR3 is encoded by other sequences in the same sample as well. The chain joins TRBV13 to TRBJ2-5, with no clear D. Looked up from germline, CDR1 is PRHDT and CDR2 is FYEKMQ (reference sequence). Trimming took off 4 bases at V and 3 bases at J, with 3 bases between the two ends. The CDR3 contains 11 residues. Here the CDR3 DNA reads TGTGCCAGCAGCTCTAAAGAGACCCAGTACTTC. It specifies CASSSKETQYF.

The CDR3, as DNA: TGTGCCAGCAGTTTATCTTCCAGGGCTTACGAGCAGTACTTC. Its translation is CASSLSSRAYEQYF. The chain recombines TRBV27 with TRBJ2-7, with D possibly TRBD1 on 5 matching bases. The CDR3 spans 14 residues. Trimming took off 0 bases at V and 4 bases at J, with 10 bases between the two ends. In germline, CDR1 is MNHEY, CDR2 SMNVEV (reference sequence).

The chain uses TRBV27 and TRBJ2-1, with a possible D match to TRBD2 (6 bases). The ends were cut back, 3 bases at V and 5 bases at J, with 14 bases in the middle. This CDR3 has 15 residues. Looked up from germline, CDR1 is MNHEY and CDR2 is SMNVEV (reference sequence). In DNA form, the CDR3 reads TGTGCCAGCAGTTTTTCTAGCCTAGCGAACAATGAGCAGTTCTTC. It is translated as CASSFSSLANNEQFF.

V gene TRBV4-1 combines with J gene TRBJ2-1; tentative D call: TRBD2 (5 bases). Trimming left V 3 bases short and J 4 bases short, with 13 bases between. Germline loops: CDR1 MGHRA, CDR2 YSYEKL. CDR3 length: 15 amino acids. The CDR3 is CASSHLLGEYNEQFF. CDR3 in DNA: TGCGCCAGCAGCCACCTCCTCGGGGAGTACAATGAGCAGTTCTTC.

The table lists this clone with a few counts. The genes are TRBV4-1 and TRBJ2-7; weak D call: TRBD1 (5 bases). In germline, CDR1 is MGHRA, CDR2 YSYEKL. Trimming left V 4 bases short and J 7 bases short, with 17 bases between. The CDR3 runs to 14 residues. CDR3 residues: CASSRRTNLEEQYF. In DNA, the CDR3 is TGCGCCAGCAGCCGACGGACAAATCTTGAAGAGCAGTACTTC.

The gene calls are TRBV5-6 and TRBJ1-1, with D unclear. The germline V and J ends were trimmed by 1 base and 6 bases, with 13 bases remaining between them. This CDR3 has 14 amino acids. The germline gives CDR1 SGHDT, CDR2 YYEEEE. This CDR3 is CASSLNRVVSEAFF. Here the CDR3 DNA reads TGTGCCAGCAGCTTGAATCGGGTAGTCTCTGAAGCTTTCTTT.

The rearrangement uses TRBV5-1 and TRBJ2-7; maybe TRBD2 (6 bases). The CDR3 consists of 13 residues. Germline V CDR1 and CDR2: SGHRS, YFSETQ. The V gene lost 5 bases and the J gene lost 3 bases, with 12 bases spanning the gap. Here the CDR3 reads CASRGGGYYEQYF. Written as DNA, the CDR3 is TGCGCCAGCAGGGGGGGAGGATACTACGAGCAGTACTTC.

The rearrangement uses TRBV2 and TRBJ2-2, with TRBD2 as a possible D gene (5 bases). Trimming left V 7 bases short and J 3 bases short, with 15 bases between. The germline V gene encodes CDR1 SNHLY and CDR2 FYNNEI. CDR3 length equals 15 residues. The chain's CDR3 is CASKGSDLHTGELFF. The CDR3 DNA sequence: TGTGCCAGCAAGGGTAGCGATTTGCACACCGGGGAGCTGTTTTTT.

Here the CDR3 reads CASISGLAGAGETQYF. The CDR3 coding sequence is TGTGCCAGCATCTCGGGACTAGCGGGAGCAGGGGAGACCCAGTACTTC. The J gene is TRBJ2-5, the V gene TRBV2, with 14 bases that match TRBD2. This CDR3 region has 16 residues. The germline V gene encodes CDR1 SNHLY and CDR2 FYNNEI. The ends lost 7 bases at V and 5 bases at J; junction bases unmatched: 9.

V usage is TRBV18 and J usage is TRBJ1-1; the D is unclear. This CDR3 has 13 amino acids. Deletions cut 3 bases from V and 4 bases from J, with 9 bases between. Germline-derived CDR1 and CDR2 are KGHSH and LQKENI. The CDR3 DNA reads as TGTGCCAGCTCACCGGGGAGGAGCACTGAAGCTTTCTTT. Its translation: CASSPGRSTEAFF.

As concerns this clone: Mismatch with germline at one junction end may stem from a read error. This chain uses TRBV7-9 with TRBJ2-5, with a possible D match to TRBD2 (6 bases). The CDR3 consists of 12 residues. Germline CDR1 reads SEHNR; CDR2 reads FQNEAQ (reference sequence). CDR3 amino acids: CSSRRTKETQYF. The DNA of the CDR3 is TGTTCCAGCAGGCGGACTAAAGAGACCCAGTACTTC.

As to this clone: This sample includes further DNA sequences coding for the same CDR3. CDR3 bases: TGTGCCAGCTCACCAACCGGACAGATCTATGGCTACACCTTC. Translated: CASSPTGQIYGYTF. The J gene is TRBJ1-2, the V gene TRBV18; D may be TRBD1 (6 bases). V was pared by 2 bases and J by 4 bases, with 11 bases between. The germline V gene encodes CDR1 KGHSH and CDR2 LQKENI. CDR3 size: 14 residues.

J is TRBJ2-6 and V is TRBV27, with D tentatively TRBD1 (5 bases). Trimming took off 9 bases at V and 5 bases at J, with 14 bases between the two ends. Per the germline V gene, CDR1 is MNHEY and CDR2 is SMNVEV (reference sequence). The CDR3 consists of 14 residues. CDR3 sequence: CASAQQAWANVLTF. The DNA for the CDR3 is TGTGCCAGTGCCCAACAGGCCTGGGCCAACGTCCTGACTTTC. The full variable domain, rest sourced from reference TRBV27 and TRBJ2-6, is EAQVTQNPRYLITVTGKKLTVTCSQNMNHEYMSWYRQDPGLGLRQIYYSMNVEVTDKGDVPEGYKVSRKEKRNFPLILESPSPNQTSLYFCASAQQAWANVLTFGAGSRLTVL.

The J gene is TRBJ1-1, the V gene TRBV11-2; D call uncertain. Trimming removed 1 base from V and 4 bases from J, with 10 bases in between. This CDR3 comprises 14 residues. Germline CDR1 SGHAT, CDR2 FQNNGV. Written as DNA, the CDR3 is TGTGCCAGCAGCTTAGTTCGCCGGGGCACTGAAGCTTTCTTT. It translates to CASSLVRRGTEAFF.

This clone showed up just once. The V and J genes are TRBV7-9 and TRBJ1-1, with 8 bases aligning to TRBD1. Germline V lookup: CDR1 SEHNR, CDR2 FQNEAQ (reference sequence). V dropped 5 bases and J dropped 11; count of bases not matched to a gene: 10. The CDR3 has 13 amino acids. The CDR3 DNA sequence: TGTGCCAGCAGCCCCCCGAGGACAGGGCTGGCTTTCTTT. Translating it yields CASSPPRTGLAFF.